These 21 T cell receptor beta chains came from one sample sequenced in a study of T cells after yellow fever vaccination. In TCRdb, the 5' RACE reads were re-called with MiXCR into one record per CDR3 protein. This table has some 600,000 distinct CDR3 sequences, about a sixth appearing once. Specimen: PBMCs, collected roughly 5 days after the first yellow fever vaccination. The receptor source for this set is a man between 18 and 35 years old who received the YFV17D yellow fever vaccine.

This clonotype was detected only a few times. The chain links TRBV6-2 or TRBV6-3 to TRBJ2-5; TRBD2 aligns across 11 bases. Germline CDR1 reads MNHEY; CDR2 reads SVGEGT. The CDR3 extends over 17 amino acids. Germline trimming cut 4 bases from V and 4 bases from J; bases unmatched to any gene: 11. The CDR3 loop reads CASSFPVTSGSSETQYF. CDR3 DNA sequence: TGTGCCAGCAGTTTTCCGGTCACTAGCGGGAGTTCAGAGACCCAGTACTTC.

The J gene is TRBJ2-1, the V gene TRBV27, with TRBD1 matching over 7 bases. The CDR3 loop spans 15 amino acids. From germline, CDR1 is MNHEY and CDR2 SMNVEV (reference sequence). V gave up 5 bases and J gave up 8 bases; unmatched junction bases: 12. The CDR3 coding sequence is TGTGCCAGCAGTCCACAGGGGTATGGTATAGATGAGCAGTTCTTC. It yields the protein CASSPQGYGIDEQFF.

The CDR3: CASSSGWGRDTGELFF. In DNA, the CDR3 is TGCGCCAGCAGCTCGGGCTGGGGTCGGGACACCGGGGAGCTGTTTTTT. The gene calls are TRBV5-1 and TRBJ2-2; D remains ambiguous. Per germline, CDR1 SGHRS and CDR2 YFSETQ. V lost 3 bases and J lost 3, with 15 bases in between. This CDR3 is 16 amino acids long.

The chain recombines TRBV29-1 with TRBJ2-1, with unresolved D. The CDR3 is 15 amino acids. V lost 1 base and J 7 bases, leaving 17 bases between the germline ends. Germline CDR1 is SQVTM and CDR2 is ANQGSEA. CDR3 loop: CSVEGRALSSNEQFF. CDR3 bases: TGCAGCGTTGAAGGAAGGGCCCTTTCTTCGAATGAGCAGTTCTTC.

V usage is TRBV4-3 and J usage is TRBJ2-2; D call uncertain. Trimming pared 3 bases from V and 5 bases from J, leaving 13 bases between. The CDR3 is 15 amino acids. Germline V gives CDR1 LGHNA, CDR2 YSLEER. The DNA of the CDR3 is TGCGCCAGCAGCCAGTCAGGTATCGGGACCGGGGAGCTGTTTTTT. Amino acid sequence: CASSQSGIGTGELFF.

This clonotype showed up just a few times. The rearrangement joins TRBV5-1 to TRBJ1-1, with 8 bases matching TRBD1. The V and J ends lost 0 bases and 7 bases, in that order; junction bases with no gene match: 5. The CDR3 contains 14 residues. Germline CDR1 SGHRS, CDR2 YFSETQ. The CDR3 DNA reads TGCGCCAGCAGCTTGGTCGGGACAGGTATTGAAGCTTTCTTT. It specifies CASSLVGTGIEAFF. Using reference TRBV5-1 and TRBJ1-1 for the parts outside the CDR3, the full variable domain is KAGVTQTPRYLIKTRGQQVTLSCSPISGHRSVSWYQQTPGQGLQFLFEYFSETQRNKGNFPGRFSGRQFSNSRSEMNVSTLELGDSALYLCASSLVGTGIEAFFGQGTRLTVV.

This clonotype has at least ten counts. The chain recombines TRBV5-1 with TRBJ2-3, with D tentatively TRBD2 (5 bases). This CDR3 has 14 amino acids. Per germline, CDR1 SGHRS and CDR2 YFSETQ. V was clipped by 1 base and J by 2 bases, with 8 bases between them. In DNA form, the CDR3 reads TGCGCCAGCAGCTTGCGACGGGACACAGATACGCAGTATTTT. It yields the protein CASSLRRDTDTQYF.

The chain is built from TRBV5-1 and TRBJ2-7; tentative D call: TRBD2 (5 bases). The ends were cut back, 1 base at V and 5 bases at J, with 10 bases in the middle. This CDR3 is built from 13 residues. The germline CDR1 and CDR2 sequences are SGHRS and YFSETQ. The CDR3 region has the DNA TGCGCCAGCAGCTTGCGGTCCGGGGACGAGCAGTACGTC. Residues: CASSLRSGDEQYV.

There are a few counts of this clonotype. CDR3 DNA: TGTGCCAGCAGCTCGGAAAGGATCTCTGGAAACACCATATATTTT. Protein sequence: CASSSERISGNTIYF. The chain recombines TRBV7-9 with TRBJ1-3; D call uncertain. Germline CDR1 SEHNR, CDR2 FQNEAQ (reference sequence). The V and J ends lost 4 bases and 0 bases respectively, with 10 bases between them. This CDR3 spans 15 amino acids.

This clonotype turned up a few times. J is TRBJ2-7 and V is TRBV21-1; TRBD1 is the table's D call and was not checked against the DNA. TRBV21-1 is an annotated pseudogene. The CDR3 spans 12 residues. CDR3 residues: CASSKTGNEQYV. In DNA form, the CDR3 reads TGTGCCAGCAGCAAGACAGGGAACGAGCAGTACGTC.

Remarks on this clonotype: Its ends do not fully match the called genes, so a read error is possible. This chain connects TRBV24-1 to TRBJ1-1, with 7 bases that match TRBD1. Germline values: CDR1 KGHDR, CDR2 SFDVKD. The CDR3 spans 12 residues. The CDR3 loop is CATSASDRKAYF. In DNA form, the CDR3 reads TGTGCCACCAGTGCCTCGGACAGGAAAGCTTACTTT.

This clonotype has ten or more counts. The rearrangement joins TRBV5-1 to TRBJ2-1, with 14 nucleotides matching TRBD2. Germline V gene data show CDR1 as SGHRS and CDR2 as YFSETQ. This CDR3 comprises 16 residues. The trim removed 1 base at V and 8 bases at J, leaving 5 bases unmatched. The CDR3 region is CASSLPGTSGGHEQFF. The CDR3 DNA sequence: TGCGCCAGCAGCTTGCCCGGGACTAGCGGGGGTCATGAGCAGTTCTTC.

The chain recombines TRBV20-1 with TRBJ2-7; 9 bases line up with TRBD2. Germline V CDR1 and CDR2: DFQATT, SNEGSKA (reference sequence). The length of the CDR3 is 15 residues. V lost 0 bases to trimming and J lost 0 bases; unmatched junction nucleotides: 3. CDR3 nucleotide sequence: TGCAGTGCTAGAGATGTAGCGGGGGACTCCTACGAGCAGTACTTC. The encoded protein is CSARDVAGDSYEQYF.

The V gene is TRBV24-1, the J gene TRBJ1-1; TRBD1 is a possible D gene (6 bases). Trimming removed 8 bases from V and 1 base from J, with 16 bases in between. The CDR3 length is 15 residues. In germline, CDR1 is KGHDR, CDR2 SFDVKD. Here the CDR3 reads CATKSGGAPNTEAFF. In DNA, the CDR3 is TGTGCCACCAAGTCGGGGGGGGCCCCGAACACTGAAGCTTTCTTT.

CDR3 bases: TGTGCCAGTAACGGCCGCGGCACAGATACGCAGTATTTT. It encodes CASNGRGTDTQYF. The chain uses TRBV19 and TRBJ2-3, with unresolved D. CDR1 LNHDA and CDR2 SQIVND come from the germline V gene (reference sequence). The CDR3 length is 13 residues. The V end was cut by 7 bases, the J end by 1 base, with 9 bases between.

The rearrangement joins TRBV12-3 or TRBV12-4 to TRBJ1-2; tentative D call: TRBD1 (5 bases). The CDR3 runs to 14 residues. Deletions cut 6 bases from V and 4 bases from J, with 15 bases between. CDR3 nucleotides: TGTGCCAGCAGCCCAGGGTTGGTCCCCTATGGCTACACCTTC. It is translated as CASSPGLVPYGYTF.

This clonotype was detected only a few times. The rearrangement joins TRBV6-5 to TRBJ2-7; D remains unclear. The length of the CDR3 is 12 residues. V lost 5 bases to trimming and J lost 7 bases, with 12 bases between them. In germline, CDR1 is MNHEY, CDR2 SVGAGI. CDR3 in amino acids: CASSRTTEEQYF. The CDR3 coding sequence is TGTGCCAGCAGTCGAACGACGGAAGAGCAGTACTTC.

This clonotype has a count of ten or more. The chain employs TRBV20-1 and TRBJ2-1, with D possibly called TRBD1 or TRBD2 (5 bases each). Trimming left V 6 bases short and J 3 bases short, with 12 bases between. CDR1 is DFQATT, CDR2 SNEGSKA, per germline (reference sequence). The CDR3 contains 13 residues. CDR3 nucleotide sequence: TGCAGTGCCGCAGGGACCCTCTACAATGAGCAGTTCTTC. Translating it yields CSAAGTLYNEQFF.

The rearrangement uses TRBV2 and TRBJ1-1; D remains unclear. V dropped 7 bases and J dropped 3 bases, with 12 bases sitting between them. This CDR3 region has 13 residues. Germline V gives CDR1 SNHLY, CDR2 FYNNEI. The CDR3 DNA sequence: TGTGCCAGCAAAGCCTTTGAGGACACTGAAGCTTTCTTT. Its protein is CASKAFEDTEAFF. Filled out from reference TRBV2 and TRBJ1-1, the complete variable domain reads EPEVTQTPSHQVTQMGQEVILRCVPISNHLYFYWYRQILGQKVEFLVSFYNNEISEKSEIFDDQFSVERPDGSNFTLKIRSTKLEDSAMYFCASKAFEDTEAFFGQGTRLTVV.

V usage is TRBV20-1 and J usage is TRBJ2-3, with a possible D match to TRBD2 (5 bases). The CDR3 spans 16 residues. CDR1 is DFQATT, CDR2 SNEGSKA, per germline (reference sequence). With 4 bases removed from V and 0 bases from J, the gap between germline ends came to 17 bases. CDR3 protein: CSATDESGISTDTQYF. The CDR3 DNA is TGCAGTGCTACCGACGAAAGCGGAATCAGCACAGATACGCAGTATTTT.

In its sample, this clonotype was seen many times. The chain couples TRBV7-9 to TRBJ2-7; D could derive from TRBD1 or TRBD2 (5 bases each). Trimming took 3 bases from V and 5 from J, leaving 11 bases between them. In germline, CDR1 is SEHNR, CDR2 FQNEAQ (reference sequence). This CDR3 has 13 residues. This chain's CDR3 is CASSLGVLDEQYF. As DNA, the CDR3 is TGTGCCAGCAGCTTGGGGGTATTGGACGAGCAGTACTTC.